This passage covers 30 T cell receptor beta chains from one sample sequenced in a study of T-cell memory formation after mild COVID-19. TCRdb redid the calling of the 5' RACE reads with MiXCR, one entry per CDR3 protein. This sample has a few hundred thousand distinct CDR3 sequences; over 25% occur once, and the top ten carry roughly 12%. Sequencing used PBMCs or a T cell subset sorted from them (not recorded which). The receptor set was obtained from an adult woman who had mild COVID-19 (a few samples of this study predate the infection). Cell type and time point are not known.

The genes are TRBV5-1 and TRBJ2-5; no clear D. The CDR3 totals 14 residues. With 0 bases removed from V and 2 bases from J, the gap between germline ends came to 8 bases. Germline V gene data show CDR1 as SGHRS and CDR2 as YFSETQ. Written as DNA, the CDR3 is TGCGCCAGCAGCTTGGATGCGGCGCAAGAGACCCAGTACTTC. This gives the protein CASSLDAAQETQYF.

This clonotype was counted only a few times. The rearrangement links TRBV5-1 to TRBJ1-2; 8 positions agree with TRBD1. Per germline, CDR1 SGHRS and CDR2 YFSETQ. Unmatched junction bases numbered 5, after V lost 3 bases and J lost 7 bases. CDR3 length: 13 amino acids. CDR3 coding DNA: TGCGCCAGCAGCTGGGGGACAGGCGGTGGCTACACCTTC. Translating gives CASSWGTGGGYTF.

This chain joins TRBV7-2 and TRBJ1-1, with D possibly being TRBD1 (6 bases). CDR3 size: 13 residues. CDR1 and CDR2 (germline): SGHTA, FQGNSA. Trimming stripped 1 base from V and 10 bases from J, with 13 bases between. The DNA of the CDR3 is TGTGCCAGCAGCTTAGTAAATGCAGGGGCAGCTTTCTTT. Its translation is CASSLVNAGAAFF.

This clonotype was seen more than once but under ten times. The gene calls are TRBV7-3 and TRBJ2-2; 7 bases line up with TRBD1. The CDR3 totals 15 residues. The trim removed 5 bases at V and 0 bases at J, leaving 3 bases unmatched. Per germline, CDR1 SGHTA and CDR2 FQGTGA. The CDR3 DNA reads as TGTGCCAGCAGCCGGGACAGCCCGAACACCGGGGAGCTGTTTTTT. It translates to CASSRDSPNTGELFF.

This clonotype showed up just a few times. For the CDR3, the DNA is TGTGCCAGCAGTTTCGGACAGGCCCAAGAGACCCAGTACTTC. Its protein is CASSFGQAQETQYF. This chain connects TRBV6-2 or TRBV6-3 to TRBJ2-5; TRBD1 aligns across 7 bases. Germline lookup yields CDR1 MNHEY and CDR2 SVGEGT. With V trimmed by 4 bases and J by 1 base, 3 bases remained unmatched. The CDR3 contains 14 residues.

The chain links TRBV5-1 to TRBJ2-7; tentatively, D is TRBD1 (5 bases). The CDR3 runs 14 residues. In germline, CDR1 is SGHRS, CDR2 YFSETQ. The ends were cut back, 0 bases at V and 2 bases at J, with 9 bases in the middle. The CDR3 loop is CASSLEGRAYEQYF. CDR3 coding DNA: TGCGCCAGCAGCTTGGAGGGCAGGGCCTACGAGCAGTACTTC.

This clonotype showed up just a few times. This rearrangement joins TRBV5-4 to TRBJ2-7, with D tentatively TRBD1 (6 bases). Germline loops: CDR1 SGHNT, CDR2 YYREEE (reference sequence). Deletions cut 5 bases from V and 2 bases from J, with 11 bases between. This CDR3 comprises 13 residues. The DNA for the CDR3 is TGTGCCAGCAGACGGACAGACACCTACGAGCAGTACTTC. Protein sequence: CASRRTDTYEQYF.

The table lists this clonotype with a few counts. This chain links TRBV12-3 or TRBV12-4 with TRBJ2-5; TRBD2 aligns across 15 bases. J lost 7 bases, V lost 6 bases, and 12 bases had no gene match. The CDR3 runs to 17 residues. The chain's CDR3 is CASSIPGLAGGPATQYF. The CDR3 DNA reads TGTGCCAGCAGCATACCGGGACTAGCGGGAGGTCCAGCGACCCAGTACTTC.

At least ten counts were recorded for this clonotype. The rearrangement uses TRBV12-3 or TRBV12-4 and TRBJ2-7; 7 bases match TRBD1. Trimming took 6 bases from V and 4 from J; bases not matched to a gene: 9. This CDR3 region has 14 residues. DNA for the CDR3: TGTGCCAGCAGCCCCCCGGGACAGTTATACGAGCAGTACTTC. Its protein is CASSPPGQLYEQYF.

This clonotype occurred a few times. The rearrangement joins TRBV12-3 or TRBV12-4 to TRBJ1-6; no firm D call. V was trimmed by 5 bases and J by 7 bases, leaving 9 bases between them. CDR3 length equals 13 residues. The CDR3, as DNA: TGTGCCAGCAGTGCCACGGGGAATTCACCCCTCCACTTT. This codes for CASSATGNSPLHF.

This clonotype occurred a few times. The chain joins TRBV12-3 or TRBV12-4 to TRBJ2-2; D ambiguous. Trimming took 3 bases from V and 4 from J, leaving 18 bases between them. The CDR3 is made up of 17 amino acids. The CDR3 coding sequence is TGTGCCAGCAGTTTTACCCAGGACGGACCTTTCACCGGGGAGCTGTTTTTT. Translated: CASSFTQDGPFTGELFF.

In this sample, this clonotype turned up a few times. The J gene is TRBJ2-4, the V gene TRBV20-1; D remains unclear. This CDR3 comprises 13 residues. With 1 base removed from V and 9 bases from J, the gap between germline ends came to 13 bases. Per germline, CDR1 DFQATT and CDR2 SNEGSKA (reference sequence). The CDR3 sequence is CSARVPASAIQYF. As DNA, the CDR3 is TGCAGTGCTAGAGTCCCAGCCTCAGCCATTCAGTACTTC.

This clonotype was seen more than once but under ten times. V usage is TRBV4-3 and J usage is TRBJ2-7; 7 bases align to TRBD1. V dropped 2 bases and J dropped 7; count of bases not matched to a gene: 14. This CDR3 comprises 16 residues. From germline, CDR1 is LGHNA and CDR2 YSLEER. The CDR3 region has the DNA TGCGCCAGCAGCCAATTCCCCCCAGACAGGGTAAGGGAGCAGTACTTC. It yields the protein CASSQFPPDRVREQYF.

This chain connects TRBV6-2 or TRBV6-3 to TRBJ1-1; 9 positions match TRBD1. CDR3 length equals 14 residues. Losses at the gene ends were 2 bases for V and 5 bases for J; bases not matched to a gene: 3. Germline CDR1 and CDR2: MNHEY and SVGEGT. In DNA, the CDR3 is TGTGCCAGCAGTTACGGGACAGGGAAAACTGAAGCTTTCTTT. This codes for CASSYGTGKTEAFF.

The chain has TRBV5-1 and TRBJ2-7, with 11 bases aligning to TRBD1. This CDR3 region has 15 residues. Losses at the gene ends were 5 bases for V and 2 bases for J; bases not matched to a gene: 6. Looked up from germline, CDR1 is SGHRS and CDR2 is YFSETQ. CDR3 residues: CASSLKGQGAYEQYF. In DNA form, the CDR3 reads TGCGCCAGCAGTCTGAAGGGACAGGGGGCCTACGAGCAGTACTTC.

The genes are TRBV19 and TRBJ1-1; TRBD1 matches 9 bases. Germline CDR1 reads LNHDA; CDR2 reads SQIVND (reference sequence). The CDR3 is made up of 15 amino acids. V gave up 6 bases and J gave up 6 bases; unmatched junction bases: 11. Here the CDR3 reads CASRPLDRGDAEAFF. The CDR3 DNA follows: TGTGCCAGTAGGCCGTTAGACAGGGGGGATGCTGAAGCTTTCTTT.

This chain connects TRBV12-3 or TRBV12-4 to TRBJ1-1, with a possible D match to TRBD1 (5 bases). V shed 8 bases and J shed 0 bases, with 13 bases lying between them. The CDR3 covers 14 residues. The CDR3 DNA sequence: TGTGCCAGCCTACTTCCAGGGATGAACACTGAAGCTTTCTTT. This gives the protein CASLLPGMNTEAFF.

V and J are TRBV4-2 and TRBJ2-7; possibly TRBD2 for D (5 bases). This CDR3 has 15 amino acids. Trimming cost V 0 bases and J 1 base, with 10 bases left between them. Per germline, CDR1 LGHNA and CDR2 YNFKEQ. The CDR3 here is CASSQDRQRSYEQYF. The CDR3 nucleotides are TGTGCCAGCAGCCAAGATCGCCAGCGGTCCTACGAGCAGTACTTC.

This clonotype was observed a handful of times. This rearrangement joins TRBV9 to TRBJ2-3, with D perhaps given as TRBD1 or TRBD2 (6 bases each). Trimming took off 7 bases at V and 0 bases at J, with 15 bases between the two ends. Per germline, CDR1 SGDLS and CDR2 YYNGEE. This CDR3 is built from 15 residues. CDR3 loop: CASQEGGSSTDTQYF. For the CDR3, the DNA is TGTGCCAGCCAGGAAGGGGGGTCTAGCACAGATACGCAGTATTTT.

This chain uses TRBV11-3 with TRBJ2-1; D may be TRBD2 (5 bases). CDR3 size: 13 residues. Germline V CDR1 and CDR2: SGHNT, YENEEA. V lost 1 base and J 5 bases, leaving 6 bases between the germline ends. The CDR3 DNA follows: TGTGCCAGCAGCTTAGGAGCGGACAATGAGCAGTTCTTC. The encoded protein is CASSLGADNEQFF.

This chain joins TRBV12-3 or TRBV12-4 and TRBJ2-7; the match to TRBD2 covers 12 bases. This CDR3 contains 14 residues. Trimming took 8 bases from V and 7 from J; bases not matched to a gene: 9. The CDR3 DNA follows: TGTGCCAGCCGACTAGCGGGAGCACTGGGGGAGCAGTACTTC. The encoded protein is CASRLAGALGEQYF.

This chain uses TRBV21-1 with TRBJ2-3; the table assigns TRBD2, which was not confirmed against the DNA. TRBV21-1 is assigned pseudogene status. The CDR3 consists of 16 residues. The CDR3, as DNA: TGTGCCTCACGAAGAATGACTAGCGGGAGAACAGATACGCAGTATTTT. Amino acid sequence: CASRRMTSGRTDTQYF.

The genes are TRBV7-3 and TRBJ2-3; TRBD2 matches at 9 bases. This CDR3 region has 15 residues. Germline CDR1 SGHTA, CDR2 FQGTGA. Losses at the gene ends were 0 bases for V and 5 bases for J; bases not matched to a gene: 3. The CDR3 DNA reads TGTGCCAGCAGCTTAACTAGCGGGAGTATAGATACGCAGTATTTT. As protein: CASSLTSGSIDTQYF.

The rearrangement joins TRBV15 to TRBJ1-5; D not resolved. Trimming shortened V by 0 bases and J by 7 bases, and 7 bases separated the two germline ends. CDR1 and CDR2 from the germline V gene are LNHNV and YYDKDF (reference sequence). The CDR3 length is 13 residues. For the CDR3, the DNA is TGTGCCACCAGCAGAGAAGTTGGACAGCCCCAGCATTTT. This gives the protein CATSREVGQPQHF.

This clonotype was counted only a few times. The chain employs TRBV9 and TRBJ1-2, with a tentative D call TRBD1 (5 bases). This CDR3 contains 16 residues. V shed 0 bases and J shed 0 bases, with 12 bases lying between them. Germline lookup yields CDR1 SGDLS and CDR2 YYNGEE. CDR3 DNA: TGTGCCAGCAGCGTAGGGAGACAGATAACTAACTATGGCTACACCTTC. Its protein product is CASSVGRQITNYGYTF.

The V and J genes are TRBV21-1 and TRBJ1-5; the D segment call TRBD1 is taken from the table without a DNA check. TRBV21-1 is listed as a pseudogene. The CDR3 covers 14 residues. CDR3: CASSLPGRDQPQHF. CDR3 sequence (DNA): TGTGCCAGCAGCCTCCCTGGTCGGGATCAGCCCCAGCATTTT.

The CDR3 coding sequence is TGTGCCAGCAGCGAAGCCGGGACAGGCCTCTACGAGCAGTACTTC. It specifies CASSEAGTGLYEQYF. The rearrangement links TRBV3-1 to TRBJ2-7, with 8 positions matching TRBD1. The CDR3 totals 15 residues. CDR1 and CDR2 (germline): LGHDT, YNNKEL (reference sequence). V lost 5 bases, J lost 3 bases, and 9 bases stayed unmatched.

The V call is TRBV15, the J call TRBJ1-5; tentative D call: TRBD1 (6 bases). Germline V CDR1 and CDR2: LNHNV, YYDKDF (reference sequence). Trimming cost V 1 base and J 2 bases, with 15 bases left between them. The CDR3 runs to 17 residues. In DNA form, the CDR3 reads TGTGCCACCAGCAGAGGGGTGGGGGCCTTAGGCAATCAGCCCCAGCATTTT. Translated: CATSRGVGALGNQPQHF.

Written as DNA, the CDR3 is TGTGCCAGCAGCCAGCTGGCGTCGGGGGGCATCTTTGGCTACACCTTC. It codes for CASSQLASGGIFGYTF. The chain recombines TRBV3-1 with TRBJ1-2; perhaps TRBD1 as D (6 bases). Germline CDR1 LGHDT, CDR2 YNNKEL (reference sequence). V shed 3 bases and J shed 7 bases, with 21 bases lying between them. CDR3 length equals 16 residues.

This clonotype was seen a few times. The gene calls are TRBV2 and TRBJ2-2, with D possibly TRBD1 on 6 matching bases. Germline V lookup: CDR1 SNHLY, CDR2 FYNNEI. This CDR3 contains 14 residues. The V gene lost 7 bases and the J gene lost 4 bases, with 13 bases spanning the gap. This CDR3 reads CASTPTGRTGELFF. The CDR3, as DNA: TGTGCCAGCACACCGACAGGACGCACCGGGGAGCTGTTTTTT.